This T cell receptor (beta chain) was retrieved from a study of CD8 T cells in ankylosing spondylitis. Study observations and caveats: Disease-linked clones reportedly showed significant enrichment in matched ankylosing spondylitis synovial fluid. Clones linked with disease were CD8+ and fairly uncommon in the peripheral blood.

This CDR3 has 15 residues. Between the trimmed V and J ends, which lost 6 bases and 0 bases, there was a span of 11 bases. Germline assignment: CDR1 ENHRY and CDR2 SYGVKD. The sample holds a few counts of this clonotype. Its antigen is undetermined. TCRdb ran MiXCR on the 5' RACE reads and lists one entry per CDR3 protein. The sample records 50,000 to 75,000 distinct CDR3 sequences, roughly 6.2% being singletons. Sequencing was carried out using synovial fluid, either unsorted or a sorted T cell fraction (not recorded which). The chain is built from TRBV10-3 and TRBJ2-2; perhaps D is TRBD1 or TRBD2 (5 bases each). This clonotype originated in a male donor with ankylosing spondylitis. The CDR3 region is CAIRMGRSNTGELFF. The CDR3 region has the DNA TGTGCCATCAGGATGGGACGATCGAACACCGGGGAGCTGTTTTTT.